There are many counts of the clone carrying this T cell receptor beta chain. Nashville, Tennessee was home to all donors, who were Caucasian adults. Roughly 92 million PBMCs were counted before genomic DNA extraction. Genomic DNA of every subset was divided equally among multiple immunoSEQ plates. Sequencing was performed with immunoSEQ multiplex PCR; in TCRdb, only in-frame clones are kept and a portion is missing. Of about 490,000 clones in the sample, 76% were seen once. Germline values: CDR1 SGHDN, CDR2 FVKESK. The CDR3 length is 18 residues. Trimming removed 3 bases from V and 0 bases from J; junction bases left unmatched: 12. This entry belongs to a study of shared clonotypes between healthy human individuals. As for the study in general: Participating donors consisted of two women and a few men aged 18 to 49.

This TCR was sampled from a woman aged 40 to 55 in good health. Some clones in this sample may be carry-over from other donors' samples. This chain uses TRBV14 with TRBJ1-1; 8 bases are shared with TRBD1. The sample taken for sequencing was PBMCs. CDR3 bases: TGTGCCAGCAGCCAGTTTTTCGGGACAGGAAAAATGAACACTGAAGCTTTCTTT. Protein sequence: CASSQFFGTGKMNTEAFF.